This passage covers 21 T cell receptor beta chains from one sample sequenced in a study of shared clonotypes between healthy human individuals. Cells designated naive CD8 were CD45RO-negative and were positively selected for CCR7, with terminally differentiated effector memory CD45RA+ cells excluded. The protocol was immunoSEQ multiplex PCR, while the TCRdb copy is restricted to in-frame clones and leaves out a portion. Here the sample spans hundreds of thousands of clones, around 96% being singletons. The sequenced sample was naive CD8+ T cells sorted from blood. The receptors come from a woman in her twenties or thirties in good health.

The rearrangement joins TRBV7-9 to TRBJ2-7; D remains unclear. Trimming cost V 0 bases and J 3 bases, with 9 bases left between them. CDR1 and CDR2 from the germline V gene are SEHNR and FQNEAQ (reference sequence). CDR3 size: 14 residues. CDR3 residues: CASSLAAANYEQYF. CDR3 coding DNA: TGTGCCAGCAGCTTAGCGGCAGCTAACTACGAGCAGTACTTC.

This rearrangement joins TRBV6-5 to TRBJ2-7; 7 bases fit TRBD2. The CDR3 length is 14 residues. Germline V CDR1 and CDR2: MNHEY, SVGAGI. Germline trimming cut 2 bases from V and 2 bases from J; bases unmatched to any gene: 3. CDR3 residues: CASSYGGSPYEQYF. The CDR3 region has the DNA TGTGCCAGCAGTTACGGCGGGAGCCCCTACGAGCAGTACTTC.

The genes are TRBV5-6 and TRBJ1-2; 7 bases are shared with TRBD1. Trimming at V came to 3 bases and at J to 0 bases, leaving 5 bases not matched to a gene. The CDR3 is 15 residues long. The germline gives CDR1 SGHDT, CDR2 YYEEEE. The CDR3 reads CASSWGTETNYGYTF. In DNA, the CDR3 is TGTGCCAGCAGCTGGGGGACAGAAACTAACTATGGCTACACCTTC. The complete variable domain, with remaining parts taken from reference TRBV5-6 and TRBJ1-2, reads DAGVTQSPTHLIKTRGQQVTLRCSPKSGHDTVSWYQQALGQGPQFIFQYYEEEERQRGNFPDRFSGHQFPNYSSELNVNALLLGDSALYLCASSWGTETNYGYTFGSGTRLTVV.

The rearrangement joins TRBV19 to TRBJ1-1; D possibly corresponds to TRBD1 (5 bases). The V and J ends lost 1 base and 1 base respectively, with 19 bases between them. Germline CDR1 is LNHDA and CDR2 is SQIVND (reference sequence). This CDR3 region has 18 residues. CDR3 nucleotide sequence: TGTGCCAGTAGTATAGCTCATCCCCCGGGACCGAAGAACACTGAAGCTTTCTTT. It yields the protein CASSIAHPPGPKNTEAFF.

The chain joins TRBV6-1 to TRBJ2-7, with D possibly TRBD1 on 6 matching bases. Between the trimmed V and J ends, which lost 1 base and 4 bases, there was a span of 14 bases. CDR1 and CDR2 (germline): MNHNS, SASEGT. The CDR3 has 15 amino acids. CDR3 region: CASSEVVGALYEQYF. DNA for the CDR3: TGTGCCAGCAGTGAAGTGGTGGGGGCCCTATACGAGCAGTACTTC.

The chain links TRBV27 to TRBJ2-1; D gene unclear. Germline V CDR1 and CDR2: MNHEY, SMNVEV (reference sequence). The CDR3 is made up of 13 amino acids. Trimming took 5 bases from V and 4 from J, leaving 9 bases between them. CDR3 DNA: TGTGCCAGCAGTACCCTCCAGTACAATGAGCAGTTCTTC. This sequence encodes CASSTLQYNEQFF.

This chain links TRBV5-4 with TRBJ2-7, with 7 bases that match TRBD2. The CDR3 has 15 amino acids. The V gene's germline CDR1 is SGHNT and CDR2 YYREEE (reference sequence). The ends lost 0 bases at V and 0 bases at J; junction bases unmatched: 3. The CDR3 sequence: CASSLVAGPSYEQYF. The CDR3 coding sequence is TGTGCCAGCAGCTTGGTAGCGGGCCCCTCCTACGAGCAGTACTTC.

This clone was seen once. DNA for the CDR3: TGTGCCAGCAGCTACGACAGGGGACCCTACGAGCAGTACTTC. Encoded protein: CASSYDRGPYEQYF. The chain has TRBV5-5 and TRBJ2-7; TRBD1 agrees at 8 bases. The CDR3 runs 14 residues. Germline V CDR1 and CDR2: SGHKS, YYEKEE (reference sequence). V shed 3 bases, J shed 2 bases, and the junction held 4 bases outside the gene matches.

In regard to this clone: The sample contains more than one DNA sequence encoding this CDR3. V usage is TRBV27 and J usage is TRBJ2-2; 12 nucleotides line up with TRBD1. The CDR3 spans 15 residues. The J segment lost 4 bases and the V segment lost 3 bases, leaving 0 bases of the junction unmatched. CDR1 MNHEY and CDR2 SMNVEV come from the germline V gene (reference sequence). The chain's CDR3 is CASSLGQGATGELFF. The CDR3 DNA sequence: TGTGCCAGCAGTTTGGGACAGGGGGCCACCGGGGAGCTGTTTTTT.

The chain employs TRBV21-1 and TRBJ2-1. TRBV21-1 is noted as a pseudogene. The CDR3 runs 18 residues. The CDR3 DNA reads TGTGCCAGCACCAACGGTGGCTACTTCCACTCTATGTACAATGAGCAGTTCTTC. This translates into CASTNGGYFHSMYNEQFF.

V is TRBV7-6 and J is TRBJ2-7; 10 positions agree with TRBD2. Germline assignment: CDR1 SGHVS and CDR2 FNYEAQ. With V trimmed by 5 bases and J by 1 base, 5 bases remained unmatched. There are 15 residues in the CDR3. The CDR3 DNA is TGTGCCAGCAGCCCAGCTAGCGGGGGATCCTACGAGCAGTACTTC. It is translated as CASSPASGGSYEQYF.

The chain carries TRBV19 and TRBJ2-7, with D possibly TRBD1 on 6 matching bases. V lost 0 bases to trimming and J lost 3 bases, with 12 bases between them. The CDR3 is 15 residues long. Per germline, CDR1 LNHDA and CDR2 SQIVND (reference sequence). CDR3 DNA: TGTGCCAGTAGTATAGACCCAGGGGATTTCTACGAGCAGTACTTC. Its protein is CASSIDPGDFYEQYF.

The chain links TRBV29-1 to TRBJ1-1; TRBD1 is a possible D gene (6 bases). Germline-derived CDR1 and CDR2 are SQVTM and ANQGSEA. The CDR3 consists of 16 residues. Between the trimmed V and J ends, which lost 3 bases and 1 base, there was a span of 18 bases. The CDR3 nucleotides are TGCAGCGTTGAGGGGATGAGGGGGAGGTCGAACACTGAAGCTTTCTTT. It yields the protein CSVEGMRGRSNTEAFF.

This chain joins TRBV19 and TRBJ2-7, with 10 bases aligning to TRBD1. Germline-derived CDR1 and CDR2 are LNHDA and SQIVND (reference sequence). The CDR3 runs to 15 residues. The trim removed 7 bases at V and 0 bases at J, leaving 6 bases unmatched. CDR3 protein: CASTWGQGSSYEQYF. The CDR3 nucleotides read TGTGCCAGTACCTGGGGACAGGGGAGCTCCTACGAGCAGTACTTC.

The chain combines TRBV7-8 with TRBJ2-1, with 7 bases identical to TRBD2. With 2 bases clipped from V and 6 bases from J, the junction kept 16 bases outside the gene matches. The CDR3 has 18 amino acids. In germline, CDR1 is SGHVS, CDR2 FQNEAQ. The CDR3 sequence: CASSLFLGEREILNEQFF. CDR3 bases: TGTGCCAGCAGCTTATTCCTCGGGGAGCGGGAAATCCTCAATGAGCAGTTCTTC.

J is TRBJ1-5 and V is TRBV15; no definite D call. V lost 3 bases to trimming and J lost 10 bases, with 13 bases between them. Germline V gene sequence: CDR1 LNHNV, CDR2 YYDKDF (reference sequence). The CDR3 totals 13 residues. CDR3 in DNA: TGTGCCACCAGCAGCGACCCCGGTTACCCCCAGCATTTT. It yields the protein CATSSDPGYPQHF.

The CDR3 region has the DNA TGTGCCAGCAGACGACAGGTAGCTTCCTACGAGCAGTACTTC. Translating it yields CASRRQVASYEQYF. The V call is TRBV28, the J call TRBJ2-7; D might be TRBD1 (6 bases). V gave up 6 bases and J gave up 1 base, with 13 bases separating them. CDR3 length: 14 residues. Per germline, CDR1 MDHEN and CDR2 SYDVKM.

The chain carries TRBV4-1 and TRBJ2-1, with no clear D. The CDR3 has 14 residues. Trimming left V 0 bases short and J 6 bases short, with 9 bases between. Germline CDR1 is MGHRA and CDR2 is YSYEKL. CDR3 protein: CASSQDLGFNEQFF. The DNA of the CDR3 is TGCGCCAGCAGCCAAGATTTGGGCTTCAATGAGCAGTTCTTC.

V usage is TRBV2 and J usage is TRBJ2-1; tentative D call: TRBD2 (6 bases). The CDR3 is 12 amino acids. Trimming stripped 3 bases from V and 9 bases from J, with 9 bases between. Germline CDR1 and CDR2: SNHLY and FYNNEI. The CDR3 reads CASSDISGEQFF. CDR3 nucleotides: TGTGCCAGCAGTGACATTAGCGGTGAGCAGTTCTTC. Variable domain in full (rest from reference TRBV2 and TRBJ2-1): EPEVTQTPSHQVTQMGQEVILRCVPISNHLYFYWYRQILGQKVEFLVSFYNNEISEKSEIFDDQFSVERPDGSNFTLKIRSTKLEDSAMYFCASSDISGEQFFGPGTRLTVL.

This clone appeared a single time. The same CDR3 arises from other DNA sequences in this sample as well. The chain has TRBV27 and TRBJ1-1; a possible D gene is TRBD1 (5 bases). V was clipped by 5 bases and J by 4 bases, with 11 bases between them. This CDR3 has 13 amino acids. Germline V CDR1 and CDR2: MNHEY, SMNVEV (reference sequence). CDR3 residues: CASSPIGGTEAFF. The CDR3 DNA reads as TGTGCCAGCAGTCCGATCGGGGGCACTGAAGCTTTCTTT.

V and J are TRBV5-6 and TRBJ2-7; D gene ambiguous. This CDR3 region has 14 residues. The V and J ends lost 0 bases and 0 bases respectively, with 7 bases between them. Germline loops: CDR1 SGHDT, CDR2 YYEEEE. The DNA of the CDR3 is TGTGCCAGCAGCTTGGGTCTGCTCTCCTACGAGCAGTACTTC. Its protein product is CASSLGLLSYEQYF.